One sample yielded the 21 T cell receptor beta chains listed below, sequenced in a study of neurological immune-mediated disorders. Via MiXCR, TCRdb re-called the 5' RACE reads, giving one row per CDR3 protein. The sample carries fewer than 45,000 distinct CDR3 sequences, 7% to 8% recorded once. The sequencing sample was made of PBMCs. These receptors all stem from a middle-aged woman in good health.

This clonotype has at least ten counts. The rearrangement uses TRBV20-1 and TRBJ2-3; 9 nucleotides align to TRBD1. This CDR3 region has 16 residues. V was pared by 2 bases and J by 5 bases, with 11 bases of the junction left unmatched. The germline CDR1 and CDR2 sequences are DFQATT and SNEGSKA (reference sequence). The CDR3, as DNA: TGCAGTGCTAGAATGTTGACAGGGGGAGTTGGAGATACGCAGTATTTT. It encodes CSARMLTGGVGDTQYF.

Only a few counts were recorded for this clonotype. The J gene is TRBJ2-5, the V gene TRBV28; D possibly corresponds to TRBD1 (7 bases). The CDR3 extends over 14 amino acids. V lost 4 bases to trimming and J lost 2 bases, with 11 bases between them. Germline CDR1 is MDHEN and CDR2 is SYDVKM. The chain's CDR3 is CASSYGGQQETQYF. CDR3 coding DNA: TGTGCCAGCAGTTACGGGGGACAGCAAGAGACCCAGTACTTC.

This clonotype has ten or more counts. The rearrangement links TRBV20-1 to TRBJ2-2, with D perhaps TRBD2 (6 bases). CDR1 DFQATT and CDR2 SNEGSKA come from the germline V gene (reference sequence). V was trimmed by 1 base and J by 2 bases, leaving 8 bases between them. The length of the CDR3 is 14 residues. The CDR3: CSARGTINTGELFF. CDR3 bases: TGCAGTGCTAGAGGGACTATAAACACCGGGGAGCTGTTTTTT.

In this sample, this clonotype turned up many times. The V and J genes are TRBV5-5 and TRBJ2-7; TRBD1 agrees at 10 bases. Germline CDR1 and CDR2: SGHKS and YYEKEE (reference sequence). The V gene end was trimmed by 4 bases and the J gene end by 2 bases; junction bases not matched to a gene: 9. CDR3 length: 16 residues. Here the CDR3 DNA reads TGTGCCAGCAGCGGATCCGGGACAGGGGTAGCCTACGAGCAGTACTTC. The encoded protein is CASSGSGTGVAYEQYF. The entire variable domain, with the rest obtained from reference TRBV5-5 and TRBJ2-7, is as follows: DAGVTQSPTHLIKTRGQQVTLRCSPISGHKSVSWYQQVLGQGPQFIFQYYEKEERGRGNFPDRFSARQFPNYSSELNVNALLLGDSALYLCASSGSGTGVAYEQYFGPGTRLTVT.

This clonotype was seen many times. This rearrangement joins TRBV25-1 to TRBJ2-2; D uncertain. The CDR3 runs to 14 residues. Looked up from germline, CDR1 is MGHDK and CDR2 is SYGVNS. V was pared by 3 bases and J by 6 bases, with 11 bases between. This CDR3 reads CASSEGLAAGELFF. The CDR3 region has the DNA TGTGCCAGCAGTGAGGGTCTCGCCGCCGGGGAGCTGTTTTTT.

This clonotype was detected many times. The V call is TRBV15, the J call TRBJ2-6; tentative D call: TRBD1 (6 bases). V was cut by 5 bases and J by 1 base, with 9 bases left in between. This CDR3 spans 15 amino acids. Germline loops: CDR1 LNHNV, CDR2 YYDKDF (reference sequence). The CDR3 DNA sequence: TGTGCCACCAGCGGGACACTTTCTGGGGCCAACGTCCTGACTTTC. Protein product: CATSGTLSGANVLTF. Using reference TRBV15 and TRBJ2-6 for the parts outside the CDR3, the full variable domain is DAMVIQNPRYQVTQFGKPVTLSCSQTLNHNVMYWYQQKSSQAPKLLFHYYDKDFNNEADTPDNFQSRRPNTSFCFLDIRSPGLGDTAMYLCATSGTLSGANVLTFGAGSRLTVL.

This clonotype was recorded many times. V is TRBV6-6 and J is TRBJ2-5; D ambiguous. The CDR3 has 13 amino acids. Germline V CDR1 and CDR2: MNHNY, SVGAGI (reference sequence). V shed 4 bases and J shed 4 bases, with 10 bases lying between them. CDR3 sequence reads: CASSSVRGETQYF. Here the CDR3 DNA reads TGTGCCAGCAGTTCCGTACGAGGAGAGACCCAGTACTTC.

This clonotype has a count of ten or more. This chain connects TRBV9 to TRBJ1-5; weak D call: TRBD1 (5 bases). The V gene lost 0 bases and the J gene lost 4 bases, with 11 bases spanning the gap. Germline V lookup: CDR1 SGDLS, CDR2 YYNGEE. CDR3 length equals 15 residues. CDR3 amino acids: CASSVGWGWNQPQHF. DNA of the CDR3: TGTGCCAGCAGCGTAGGATGGGGGTGGAATCAGCCCCAGCATTTT.

The chain joins TRBV10-1 to TRBJ1-1; D possibly corresponds to TRBD1 (5 bases). This CDR3 comprises 15 residues. Germline V gene sequence: CDR1 WNHNN, CDR2 SYGVQD (reference sequence). V was shortened by 0 bases and J by 2 bases, with 10 bases between the two germline ends. The CDR3 here is CASSESWGDNTEAFF. The CDR3 DNA is TGCGCCAGCAGTGAGTCGTGGGGGGACAACACTGAAGCTTTCTTT.

This clonotype came up many times. The chain employs TRBV28 and TRBJ2-3; TRBD2 agrees at 10 bases. The V gene's germline CDR1 is MDHEN and CDR2 SYDVKM. This CDR3 has 15 amino acids. J lost 4 bases, V lost 2 bases, and 3 bases had no gene match. CDR3 coding DNA: TGTGCCAGCAGTTTACCAGCGGGAGGGCCAGATACGCAGTATTTT. Translation gives CASSLPAGGPDTQYF.

Ten or more counts support this clonotype. The rearrangement joins TRBV7-8 to TRBJ2-3; 11 bases agree with TRBD1. This CDR3 is 13 amino acids long. V was pared by 10 bases and J by 3 bases, with 3 bases of the junction left unmatched. From germline, CDR1 is SGHVS and CDR2 FQNEAQ. Here the CDR3 reads CATGTGGTDTQYF. The CDR3, as DNA: TGTGCCACCGGGACAGGGGGGACAGATACGCAGTATTTT.

This clonotype was detected once. The genes are TRBV5-1 and TRBJ1-1, with 8 bases lining up with TRBD1. V shed 4 bases, J shed 7 bases, and the junction held 3 bases outside the gene matches. Per the germline V gene, CDR1 is SGHRS and CDR2 is YFSETQ. The CDR3 is 12 amino acids. The CDR3 region is CASSVGQGEAFF. CDR3 in DNA: TGCGCCAGCAGCGTCGGACAGGGTGAAGCTTTCTTT.

Concerning this clonotype itself: A much bigger clone sits one base away, suggesting this may be a read error. V and J are TRBV7-6 and TRBJ2-7; D might be TRBD1 (5 bases). Germline V gives CDR1 SGHVS, CDR2 FNYEAQ. With 3 bases removed from V and 4 bases from J, the gap between germline ends came to 10 bases. The CDR3 is made up of 13 amino acids. The CDR3 DNA is TGTGCCAGCAGCTTCCACAAGGGGTACGAGCAGTACGTC. Its translation: CASSFHKGYEQYV.

This clonotype came up many times. The junction differs from germline at one of its ends, possibly a read error. The chain has TRBV20-1 and TRBJ1-1; D call uncertain. Per the germline V gene, CDR1 is DFQATT and CDR2 is SNEGSKA (reference sequence). The CDR3 contains 11 residues. CDR3 DNA sequence: TGCAGCGCTATGCCGGGCACTGAAGCTTTCTTT. Translation gives CSAMPGTEAFF.

This clonotype has ten or more counts. This rearrangement joins TRBV7-3 to TRBJ2-5; D is uncertain. Trimming removed 2 bases from V and 2 bases from J, with 6 bases in between. The germline V gene has CDR1 SGHTA and CDR2 FQGTGA. This CDR3 has 13 amino acids. CDR3 in DNA: TGTGCCAGCAGCTTAGGAATACAAGAGACCCAGTACTTC. Amino acids: CASSLGIQETQYF. The full variable domain, completed using reference TRBV7-3 and TRBJ2-5, is GAGVSQTPSNKVTEKGKYVELRCDPISGHTALYWYRQSLGQGPEFLIYFQGTGAADDSGLPNDRFFAVRPEGSVSTLKIQRTERGDSAVYLCASSLGIQETQYFGPGTRLLVL.

The rearrangement joins TRBV5-1 to TRBJ1-4, with D possibly being TRBD1 (6 bases). The CDR3 sequence is 13 residues long. Trimming pared 5 bases from V and 9 bases from J, leaving 14 bases between. Germline values: CDR1 SGHRS, CDR2 YFSETQ. CDR3 in DNA: TGCGCCAGCAGTAAACAGGGAAGTAAAAAACTGTTTTTT. Protein sequence: CASSKQGSKKLFF.

In its sample, this clonotype was seen a few times. The gene calls are TRBV5-1 and TRBJ1-4; no definite D call. There are 14 residues in the CDR3. Germline V gene sequence: CDR1 SGHRS, CDR2 YFSETQ. Trimming shortened V by 2 bases and J by 12 bases, and 17 bases separated the two germline ends. CDR3 protein: CASSFSFSYGELFF. The CDR3 bases are TGCGCCAGCAGCTTCAGTTTTTCTTATGGGGAACTGTTTTTT.

Notes on this clonotype: A much larger clone lies a single base off, so this may be a read error. This chain uses TRBV10-2 with TRBJ2-7, with D possibly TRBD1 on 5 matching bases. CDR1 is WSHSY and CDR2 is SAAADI in the germline V gene. With 3 bases removed from V and 8 bases from J, the gap between germline ends came to 8 bases. The CDR3 spans 11 residues. CDR3 in DNA: TGCGCCAGCAGTGAAGGGGCCAAGCAGTACTTC. It yields the protein CASSEGAKQYF.

This clonotype showed up many times. The rearrangement links TRBV7-8 to TRBJ2-7; 12 nucleotides match TRBD2. This CDR3 region has 15 residues. Germline values: CDR1 SGHVS, CDR2 FQNEAQ. V trimming: 5 bases; J trimming: 4 bases; junction bases outside the gene matches: 6. In DNA form, the CDR3 reads TGTGCCAGCAGCCTGCCTAGCGGGAGGGAATACGAGCAGTACTTC. Its protein product is CASSLPSGREYEQYF.

The V and J genes are TRBV7-2 and TRBJ2-2; TRBD1 matches at 7 bases. Germline-derived CDR1 and CDR2 are SGHTA and FQGNSA. This CDR3 spans 15 amino acids. The J segment lost 5 bases and the V segment lost 3 bases, leaving 6 bases of the junction unmatched. In DNA form, the CDR3 reads TGTGCCAGCAGCTTGGGACAGTTGGGAACCGGGGAGCTGTTTTTT. Amino acids: CASSLGQLGTGELFF. The full variable domain, its missing parts supplied by reference TRBV7-2 and TRBJ2-2, is GAGVSQSPSNKVTEKGKDVELRCDPISGHTALYWYRQSLGQGLEFLIYFQGNSAPDKSGLPSDRFSAERTGGSVSTLTIQRTQQEDSAVYLCASSLGQLGTGELFFGEGSRLTVL.

Sample share makes this clonotype medium-sized. The V call is TRBV3-1, the J call TRBJ1-1; 8 bases are shared with TRBD1. V gave up 4 bases and J gave up 3 bases; unmatched junction bases: 4. Germline lookup yields CDR1 LGHDT and CDR2 YNNKEL (reference sequence). The CDR3 covers 14 residues. The DNA of the CDR3 is TGTGCCAGCAGCCTCCTGACAGGGGACACTGAAGCTTTCTTT. This sequence encodes CASSLLTGDTEAFF.